This TCR beta chain was sequenced for a study of blood T cells in healthy people across ages. CDR3 length equals 17 residues. CDR1 and CDR2 from the germline V gene are DFQATT and SNEGSKA (reference sequence). V gave up 1 base and J gave up 0 bases; unmatched junction bases: 8. A second PCR, run for roughly 7 to 12 cycles, used a sample-barcoded 5' primer plus a J-beta primer mix. In TCRdb, the 5' RACE reads were re-called with MiXCR into one record per CDR3 protein. The data show approximately 1.5 million distinct CDR3 sequences, with almost 35% seen just once and about 11% held by the top ten. Input material: blood. The rearrangement links TRBV20-1 to TRBJ1-4; 7 bases agree with TRBD1. This TCR came from a woman in her 30s in good health. CDR3 nucleotides: TGCAGTGCTAGAGGGGGACAGTCAAAATCAACTAATGAAAAACTGTTTTTT. It yields the protein CSARGGQSKSTNEKLFF.